This TCR beta chain comes out of a study of blood T cell repertoires in COVID-19. Profiling relied on immunoSEQ multiplex PCR, and the TCRdb table lists in-frame clones only, not all of them. The table records some 520,000 clones, about 91% of them present only once. Germline assignment: CDR1 SGHRS and CDR2 YFSETQ. V was pared by 2 bases and J by 3 bases, with 6 bases between. The CDR3 totals 13 residues. The chain joins TRBV5-1 to TRBJ2-1, with D perhaps matching TRBD2 (5 bases). The clonotype comes from a man between 18 and 35 years old with COVID-19, enrolled during active disease. The sample comprised peripheral blood. The CDR3 coding sequence is TGCGCCAGCAGCTTTGACTACTACAATGAGCAGTTCTTC. Its protein product is CASSFDYYNEQFF. Looking up the rest from reference TRBV5-1 and TRBJ2-1 gives the full variable domain: KAGVTQTPRYLIKTRGQQVTLSCSPISGHRSVSWYQQTPGQGLQFLFEYFSETQRNKGNFPGRFSGRQFSNSRSEMNVSTLELGDSALYLCASSFDYYNEQFFGPGTRLTVL.